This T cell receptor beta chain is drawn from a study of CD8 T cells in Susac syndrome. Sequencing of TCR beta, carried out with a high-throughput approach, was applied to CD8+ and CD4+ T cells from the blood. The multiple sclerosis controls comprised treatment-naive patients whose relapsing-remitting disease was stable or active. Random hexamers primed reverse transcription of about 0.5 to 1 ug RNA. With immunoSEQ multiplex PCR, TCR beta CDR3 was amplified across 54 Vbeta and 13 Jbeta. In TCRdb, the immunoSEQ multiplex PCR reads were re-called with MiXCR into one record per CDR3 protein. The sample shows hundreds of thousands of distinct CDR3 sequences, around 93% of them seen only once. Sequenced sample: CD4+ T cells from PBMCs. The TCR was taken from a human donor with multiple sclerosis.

The CDR3 sequence: CSARDQETPTDTQYF. The CDR3 coding sequence is TGCAGTGCTAGAGATCAAGAGACCCCGACAGATACGCAGTATTTT. The V gene is TRBV20-1, the J gene TRBJ2-3, with D unclear. Trimming left V 0 bases short and J 3 bases short, with 13 bases between. CDR1 is DFQATT and CDR2 is SNEGSKA in the germline V gene (reference sequence). The CDR3 totals 15 residues.